Below, 25 T cell receptor beta chains from the same sample are listed, as sequenced in a study of CD8 T cells in ankylosing spondylitis. TCRdb re-called the 5' RACE reads through MiXCR, storing one row per CDR3 protein. The table shows about 280,000 distinct CDR3 sequences, with roughly 20% occurring only once. Source material: blood, either unsorted or a sorted T cell fraction (not recorded which). The source is a male donor with ankylosing spondylitis or in good health (not recorded which).

This clonotype was counted at least ten times. This CDR3 is CASSLASRVDTQYF. CDR3 DNA: TGTGCCAGCAGCTTAGCTTCCCGGGTAGATACGCAGTATTTT. This chain uses TRBV7-9 with TRBJ2-3; D unclear. Trimming left V 0 bases short and J 5 bases short, with 9 bases between. Per germline, CDR1 SEHNR and CDR2 FQNEAQ (reference sequence). This CDR3 contains 14 residues. Drawing the rest from reference TRBV7-9 and TRBJ2-3, the complete variable domain is DTGVSQNPRHKITKRGQNVTFRCDPISEHNRLYWYRQTLGQGPEFLTYFQNEAQLEKSRLLSDRFSAERPKGSFSTLEIQRTEQGDSAMYLCASSLASRVDTQYFGPGTRLTVL.

This clonotype was observed a handful of times. The chain links TRBV5-1 to TRBJ2-6; maybe TRBD1 (5 bases). Trimming shortened V by 0 bases and J by 4 bases, and 11 bases separated the two germline ends. Germline CDR1 is SGHRS and CDR2 is YFSETQ. This CDR3 is built from 16 residues. The CDR3 region has the DNA TGCGCCAGCAGCTTGGTGGCAGGGTCCGGGGCCAACGTCCTGACTTTC. Residues: CASSLVAGSGANVLTF.

This clonotype was picked up a small number of times. The chain has TRBV12-3 or TRBV12-4 and TRBJ2-3, with D maybe TRBD1 (5 bases). The CDR3 consists of 13 residues. Between the trimmed V and J ends, which lost 6 bases and 2 bases, there was a span of 9 bases. In DNA, the CDR3 is TGTGCCAGCAGGCAGGGAAACACAGATACGCAGTATTTT. Amino acids: CASRQGNTDTQYF.

This chain links TRBV28 with TRBJ1-6; D perhaps matches TRBD1 (6 bases). The length of the CDR3 is 13 residues. The V gene lost 10 bases and the J gene lost 9 bases, with 16 bases spanning the gap. Per the germline V gene, CDR1 is MDHEN and CDR2 is SYDVKM. In DNA, the CDR3 is TGTGCCATCAACGGCAGGGGCAGTTCACCCCTCCACTTT. It specifies CAINGRGSSPLHF.

The chain joins TRBV20-1 to TRBJ2-6, with TRBD2 matching over 8 bases. The CDR3 is 15 amino acids. The trim removed 2 bases at V and 6 bases at J, leaving 6 bases unmatched. CDR1 DFQATT and CDR2 SNEGSKA come from the germline V gene (reference sequence). The CDR3, as DNA: TGCAGTGCTAGACCAGCGGGGGTCGTGGCCAACGTCCTGACTTTC. The encoded protein is CSARPAGVVANVLTF.

This chain joins TRBV7-3 and TRBJ2-3; TRBD2 aligns across 15 bases. Trimming cost V 3 bases and J 4 bases; bases outside gene matches: 2. The CDR3 runs 16 residues. CDR1 is SGHTA and CDR2 is FQGTGA in the germline V gene. The CDR3 here is CASSFRTSGGADTQYF. The CDR3 region has the DNA TGTGCCAGCAGCTTCCGGACTAGCGGGGGGGCAGATACGCAGTATTTT.

This clonotype was seen repeatedly, ten times or more. The chain carries TRBV7-8 and TRBJ1-4; possibly TRBD1 for D (6 bases). The CDR3 runs 15 residues. V was cut by 4 bases and J by 5 bases, with 14 bases left in between. The V gene's germline CDR1 is SGHVS and CDR2 FQNEAQ. The CDR3 loop is CASSWGRGVNEKLFF. DNA of the CDR3: TGTGCCAGCAGCTGGGGGCGGGGGGTAAATGAAAAACTGTTTTTT.

This clonotype has a count of ten or more. The gene calls are TRBV9 and TRBJ2-2, with no clear D. V lost 3 bases, J lost 6 bases, and 6 bases lay in between. The CDR3 runs to 12 residues. Germline V gene lookup returns CDR1 SGDLS and CDR2 YYNGEE. CDR3 in DNA: TGTGCCAGCAGCGGTGCATCCGGGGAGCTGTTTTTT. Translating gives CASSGASGELFF.

Only a few counts were recorded for this clonotype. The rearrangement joins TRBV11-2 to TRBJ2-1, with 9 positions matching TRBD2. This CDR3 is 14 amino acids long. V trimming: 9 bases; J trimming: 6 bases; junction bases outside the gene matches: 9. CDR1 is SGHAT and CDR2 is FQNNGV in the germline V gene. This CDR3 reads CASTSGGPANEQFF. The CDR3 DNA follows: TGTGCCAGTACCAGCGGGGGGCCCGCCAATGAGCAGTTCTTC.

The gene calls are TRBV27 and TRBJ1-1; no definite D call. CDR1 is MNHEY, CDR2 SMNVEV, per germline (reference sequence). There are 13 residues in the CDR3. V was shortened by 4 bases and J by 4 bases, with 10 bases between the two germline ends. The DNA for the CDR3 is TGTGCCAGCAGTTACGCGGGGAGCACTGAAGCTTTCTTT. This codes for CASSYAGSTEAFF.

This clonotype was counted many times. The chain has TRBV20-1 and TRBJ1-2; 7 bases map to TRBD1. The J segment lost 4 bases and the V segment lost 5 bases, leaving 7 bases of the junction unmatched. The CDR3 totals 13 residues. CDR1 and CDR2 (germline): DFQATT, SNEGSKA (reference sequence). CDR3 coding DNA: TGCAGTGCTGCCGGGGACAGATCCTATGGCTACACCTTC. Its protein is CSAAGDRSYGYTF.

This clonotype was recorded many times. The chain uses TRBV12-3 or TRBV12-4 and TRBJ1-1; D may be TRBD1 (5 bases). Trimming took off 0 bases at V and 3 bases at J, with 8 bases between the two ends. This CDR3 comprises 14 residues. CDR3 DNA sequence: TGTGCCAGCAGTTTAGCAGGGGCGCACACTGAAGCTTTCTTT. Translating it yields CASSLAGAHTEAFF.

This clonotype has just a few counts. The CDR3 region has the DNA TGCAGTGCTAGAGGGGAGTACTATGGCTACACCTTC. Protein product: CSARGEYYGYTF. The chain has TRBV20-1 and TRBJ1-2; no clear D gene. Per the germline V gene, CDR1 is DFQATT and CDR2 is SNEGSKA (reference sequence). This CDR3 contains 12 residues. Trimming pared 1 base from V and 3 bases from J, leaving 6 bases between.

Only a few counts were recorded for this clonotype. The V gene is TRBV12-3 or TRBV12-4, the J gene TRBJ2-7; TRBD1 might be the D (6 bases). This CDR3 contains 15 residues. Trimming removed 1 base at V and 0 bases at J, with 10 bases between. The CDR3 loop is CASSLEGDSSYEQYV. The CDR3 region has the DNA TGTGCCAGCAGTTTAGAGGGGGATAGCTCCTACGAGCAGTACGTC.

This clonotype was seen only a few times. The chain has TRBV29-1 and TRBJ1-3; the match to TRBD1 covers 8 bases. Germline CDR1 is SQVTM and CDR2 is ANQGSEA. CDR3 length: 14 amino acids. V lost 5 bases to trimming and J lost 0 bases; unmatched junction nucleotides: 3. CDR3 coding DNA: TGCAGCGTTACAGGGGGAAGCTCTGGAAACACCATATATTTT. This encodes CSVTGGSSGNTIYF.

The chain is built from TRBV11-2 and TRBJ2-1, with 7 bases that match TRBD1. The ends lost 5 bases at V and 2 bases at J; junction bases unmatched: 3. The CDR3 is 14 residues long. Germline CDR1 reads SGHAT; CDR2 reads FQNNGV. The DNA for the CDR3 is TGTGCCAGCAGCCCTGACAGGGCCTACAATGAGCAGTTCTTC. It yields the protein CASSPDRAYNEQFF.

This chain joins TRBV7-2 and TRBJ2-2, with D uncertain. The V end was cut by 5 bases, the J end by 1 base, with 8 bases between. Per germline, CDR1 SGHTA and CDR2 FQGNSA. This CDR3 has 14 amino acids. Written as DNA, the CDR3 is TGTGCCAGCAGCCCCCGAAGGAACACCGGGGAGCTGTTTTTT. Amino acid sequence: CASSPRRNTGELFF.

V and J are TRBV4-2 and TRBJ2-5, with 8 bases aligning to TRBD2. Germline V lookup: CDR1 LGHNA, CDR2 YNFKEQ. V shed 0 bases and J 3 bases; nucleotides not matched to a gene: 6. This CDR3 is built from 16 residues. CDR3 loop: CASSQEGGGIKETQYF. The CDR3 nucleotides read TGTGCCAGCAGCCAAGAGGGCGGGGGGATAAAAGAGACCCAGTACTTC.

This clonotype was counted only a few times. This rearrangement joins TRBV18 to TRBJ1-2; D possibly corresponds to TRBD1 (6 bases). Germline loops: CDR1 KGHSH, CDR2 LQKENI. This CDR3 region has 14 residues. Trimming shortened V by 6 bases and J by 2 bases, and 13 bases separated the two germline ends. CDR3 bases: TGTGCCAGCTCCCTGGGACAACAAAACTATGGCTACACCTTC. The encoded protein is CASSLGQQNYGYTF.

This clonotype was detected a few times. One end of the junction does not line up with germline, which may come from a read error. The rearrangement uses TRBV7-2 and TRBJ1-5; D unresolved. The CDR3 length is 14 residues. Germline CDR1 SGHTA, CDR2 FQGNSA. The DNA of the CDR3 is TGTGCCAGCAGCTTAGTGGACGGGAATCGGCCCCAGCATTTT. Translated: CASSLVDGNRPQHF.

This clonotype was recorded many times. V is TRBV10-3 and J is TRBJ2-1; D not certain. This CDR3 has 14 residues. Germline V gives CDR1 ENHRY, CDR2 SYGVKD. V lost 3 bases, J lost 3 bases, and 9 bases lay in between. Here the CDR3 DNA reads TGTGCCATCAGTGACTTTCACTACTACAATGAGCAGTTCTTC. This codes for CAISDFHYYNEQFF.

Comment on this clonotype: Mismatch with germline at one junction end may stem from a read error. V gene TRBV7-7 combines with J gene TRBJ2-5; no clear D gene. This CDR3 is 14 amino acids long. The germline V gene has CDR1 SSHAT and CDR2 FNYEAQ (reference sequence). The CDR3 DNA sequence: TGTGCTAGCAGCCAAACAGCGTACCAAGAGACCCAGTACTTC. This gives the protein CASSQTAYQETQYF. The full variable domain, its missing parts supplied by reference TRBV7-7 and TRBJ2-5, is GAGVSQSPRYKVTKRGQDVTLRCDPISSHATLYWYQQALGQGPEFLTYFNYEAQPDKSGLPSDRFSAERPEGSISTLTIQRTEQRDSAMYRCASSQTAYQETQYFGPGTRLLVL.

The rearrangement uses TRBV28 and TRBJ1-1; 11 bases match TRBD1. Per germline, CDR1 MDHEN and CDR2 SYDVKM. The CDR3 is 13 residues long. J gave up 10 bases and V 6 bases, and 7 bases lay outside the gene matches. This chain's CDR3 is CASRGQGASGAFF. The CDR3 DNA reads as TGTGCCAGCAGAGGACAGGGGGCGAGTGGAGCTTTCTTT.

The rearrangement joins TRBV29-1 to TRBJ2-5; D is unclear. The CDR3 contains 13 residues. V lost 7 bases and J lost 5, with 17 bases in between. Germline V lookup: CDR1 SQVTM, CDR2 ANQGSEA. CDR3 sequence reads: CSGRRGMGETQYF. Here the CDR3 DNA reads TGCAGCGGTAGACGTGGGATGGGTGAGACCCAGTACTTC.

V and J are TRBV5-1 and TRBJ2-3, with a weak D call TRBD2 (6 bases). V lost 3 bases and J lost 4, with 9 bases in between. This CDR3 is built from 13 residues. Germline V gene lookup returns CDR1 SGHRS and CDR2 YFSETQ. CDR3 DNA sequence: TGCGCCAGCAGCTCTTCGGGAGCAGATACGCAGTATTTT. Translated: CASSSSGADTQYF.